A selection of T cell receptor beta chains follows, all from one sample in a study of CD8 T cells in ankylosing spondylitis. From the 5' RACE reads, TCRdb called clonotypes with MiXCR, one entry per CDR3 protein. Here the sample spans about 220,000 distinct CDR3 sequences, about 7% being singletons. The sample consisted of blood, either unsorted or a sorted T cell fraction (not recorded which). The receptor set was obtained from a male donor with ankylosing spondylitis. Each CDR3 is given with its conserved first and last residue. D genes are given only for firm matches. Size tells how often a clone was seen (once, few, many) or the class of an expanded clone, and some rows leave it out.

>TRBJ2-7|many|-|TRBV7-2
CASSPPNLQYEQYF
TGTGCCAGCAGCCCACCGAACTTACAATACGAGCAGTACTTC
>TRBJ1-2|many|TRBD1|TRBV28
CASRDQGARGYTF
TGTGCCAGCAGAGACCAGGGGGCACGCGGCTACACCTTC
>TRBJ2-7|once|-|TRBV5-5
CAISRGLPYEQYF
TGTGCCATCAGCCGCGGGCTGCCCTACGAGCAGTACTTC
>TRBJ2-1|many|TRBD2|TRBV6-2/TRBV6-3
CASLIAGEGFNEQFF
TGTGCCAGCCTAATAGCGGGAGAAGGCTTCAATGAGCAGTTCTTC
>TRBJ2-7|many|TRBD2|TRBV27
CASSRASGAYEQYF
TGTGCCAGCAGCCGCGCTAGCGGAGCCTACGAGCAGTACTTC
>TRBJ1-5|many|-|TRBV7-8
CASSLIRGIGNQPQHF
TGTGCCAGCAGCTTAATTCGGGGTATCGGCAATCAGCCCCAGCATTTT
>TRBJ2-1|many|TRBD2|TRBV20-1
CSAKASGYNEQFF
TGCAGTGCTAAGGCTAGCGGCTACAATGAGCAGTTCTTC
>TRBJ2-7|few|-|TRBV11-1
CASSLNPLAYEQYF
TGTGCCAGCAGCTTAAATCCCCTCGCCTACGAGCAGTACTTC
>TRBJ2-2|-|-|TRBV29-1
CSVGWQFGTGELFF
TGCAGCGTTGGCTGGCAGTTTGGCACCGGGGAGCTGTTTTTT
>TRBJ1-1|-|-|TRBV6-6
CASSYRDAAFF
TGTGCCAGCAGTTACAGGGATGCGGCTTTCTTT
>TRBJ2-4|-|-|TRBV5-5
CASSLVRGVKNIQYF
TGTGCCAGCAGCCTGGTGAGAGGAGTCAAAAACATTCAGTACTTC
>TRBJ2-7|few|TRBD1|TRBV27
CASSFFGTGTYEQYF
TGTGCCAGCAGTTTTTTCGGGACAGGAACCTACGAGCAGTACTTC
>TRBJ1-1|many|-|TRBV12-3/TRBV12-4
CASNPTEGTEAFF
TGTGCCAGCAACCCGACCGAGGGGACTGAAGCTTTCTTT
>TRBJ1-1|many|-|TRBV27
CASSLLRGNTEAFF
TGTGCCAGCAGTTTATTAAGGGGGAACACTGAAGCTTTCTTT
>TRBJ1-2|many|TRBD1|TRBV7-9
CASSYQGGWTF
TGTGCCAGCAGCTATCAGGGGGGATGGACCTTC
>TRBJ1-1|many|-|TRBV29-1
CSVRVSGTEAFF
TGCAGCGTTCGGGTTTCGGGCACTGAAGCTTTCTTT
>TRBJ2-5|many|TRBD2|TRBV6-2/TRBV6-3
CASSPYFSGDQYF
TGTGCCAGCAGTCCCTATTTTAGCGGGGACCAGTACTTC
>TRBJ1-6|-|TRBD1|TRBV20-1
CSARPGGQGTPPLHF
TGCAGTGCTAGACCCGGCGGACAGGGAACTCCACCCCTCCACTTT
>TRBJ2-4|-|-|TRBV7-2
CASSLILQGGNIQYF
TGTGCCAGCAGCTTAATCTTACAGGGGGGGAACATTCAGTACTTC
>TRBJ2-1|many|-|TRBV4-3
CASSWTRGRDEQFF
TGCGCCAGCAGCTGGACGAGGGGAAGGGATGAGCAGTTCTTC
>TRBJ2-7|many|TRBD2|TRBV5-1
CASSWTSGNYEQYF
TGCGCCAGCAGCTGGACTAGCGGGAACTACGAGCAGTACTTC
>TRBJ2-2|many|-|TRBV4-1
CASSQAPRAGELFF
TGCGCCAGCAGCCAAGCCCCTCGAGCCGGGGAGCTGTTTTTT
>TRBJ2-7|many|-|TRBV28
CASSSGTGERLGDEQYF
TGTGCCAGCAGCAGCGGGACAGGAGAACGACTGGGGGACGAGCAGTACTTC
>TRBJ1-5|-|-|TRBV27
CASATGTYSNQPQHF
TGTGCCAGCGCCACCGGGACCTATAGCAATCAGCCCCAGCATTTT
>TRBJ1-5|many|-|TRBV5-5
CASREAGLTQPQHF
TGTGCCAGCAGGGAGGCAGGGCTTACTCAGCCCCAGCATTTT
>TRBJ2-1|-|-|TRBV5-1
CASSSNGGRGNEQFF
TGCGCCAGCAGCTCCAATGGGGGGCGGGGGAATGAGCAGTTCTTC
>TRBJ2-2|-|TRBD1|TRBV7-3
CASSSSGGITGELFF
TGTGCCAGCAGCTCCTCAGGGGGCATCACCGGGGAGCTGTTTTTT
>TRBJ2-7|-|TRBD2|TRBV12-3/TRBV12-4
CASSPLTSGRGEQYF
TGTGCCAGCAGCCCACTGACTAGCGGGAGGGGCGAGCAGTACTTC
>TRBJ2-7|-|-|TRBV12-3/TRBV12-4
CASTEEGIAYEQYF
TGTGCCAGCACAGAGGAAGGGATCGCCTACGAGCAGTACTTC
>TRBJ2-7|many|-|TRBV25-1
CASGVRYEQYF
TGTGCCAGCGGGGTACGCTACGAGCAGTACTTC
>TRBJ2-1|-|-|TRBV11-2
CASSLVVGLYNEQFF
TGTGCCAGCAGCTTAGTGGTAGGGTTGTACAATGAGCAGTTCTTC
>TRBJ2-7|many|-|TRBV5-1
CASSPQGSYEQYF
TGCGCCAGCAGCCCGCAGGGATCGTACGAGCAGTACTTC
>TRBJ2-2|many|-|TRBV4-3
CASSQVSGIATGELFF
TGCGCCAGCAGCCAAGTGTCAGGGATTGCCACCGGGGAGCTGTTTTTT
>TRBJ2-3|many|TRBD1|TRBV20-1
CSARDKGTGRYITDTQYF
TGCAGTGCTAGAGATAAAGGGACAGGCCGATATATCACAGATACGCAGTATTTT
>TRBJ2-2|many|-|TRBV9
CASSVSAGTGELFF
TGTGCCAGCAGCGTATCCGCGGGCACCGGGGAGCTGTTTTTT
>TRBJ1-2|many|-|TRBV12-3/TRBV12-4
CASSLARQLPDGYTF
TGTGCCAGCAGTTTAGCACGACAGCTGCCTGACGGCTACACCTTC
>TRBJ2-7|many|-|TRBV7-2
CASSANSNYEQYF
TGTGCCAGCAGCGCTAATTCCAACTACGAGCAGTACTTC
>TRBJ2-7|many|TRBD2|TRBV28
CASSPPPGLESYEQYF
TGTGCCAGCAGTCCCCCGCCGGGACTAGAGTCCTACGAGCAGTACTTC
>TRBJ2-3|many|TRBD1|TRBV5-1
CASSAGDRRSTDTQYF
TGCGCCAGCAGCGCTGGGGACAGGAGAAGCACAGATACGCAGTATTTT
>TRBJ1-2|few|TRBD1|TRBV5-1
CASSKATGGGYGYTF
TGCGCCAGCAGCAAAGCGACAGGGGGCGGTTATGGCTACACCTTC
>TRBJ2-7|-|TRBD1|TRBV24-1
CATSRDSYEQYF
TGTGCCACCAGCAGGGACAGCTACGAGCAGTACTTC
>TRBJ2-2|many|-|TRBV5-1
CASSFRGPGELFF
TGCGCCAGCAGCTTCCGAGGGCCCGGGGAGCTGTTTTTT
>TRBJ2-2|-|-|TRBV7-9
CASSHRQAGYTGELFF
TGTGCCAGCAGCCACCGACAGGCGGGGTACACCGGGGAGCTGTTTTTT
>TRBJ1-5|many|-|TRBV7-9
CASSSTDSYQPQHF
TGTGCCAGCAGCTCGACGGACAGTTATCAGCCCCAGCATTTT
>TRBJ2-3|many|TRBD1|TRBV6-4
CASSDSGGPDTQYF
TGTGCCAGCAGTGACTCAGGGGGCCCAGATACGCAGTATTTT
>TRBJ2-7|many|TRBD1|TRBV7-9
CASRADRGLPTF
TGTGCCAGCAGAGCAGACAGGGGGCTTCCTACCTTC
>TRBJ1-2|many|-|TRBV7-6
CASSLVGPGADGYTF
TGTGCCAGCAGCTTAGTGGGACCCGGGGCGGATGGCTACACCTTC
>TRBJ2-7|many|-|TRBV7-8
CASSLSRQGTSYEQYF
TGTGCCAGCAGCTTAAGCCGGCAGGGAACCTCCTACGAGCAGTACTTC
>TRBJ2-1|many|-|TRBV5-5
CASSSPSNEQFF
TGTGCCAGCAGCTCCCCCTCGAATGAGCAGTTCTTC
>TRBJ1-2|many|TRBD1|TRBV10-3
CAIREEGAFWYGYTF
TGTGCCATCAGGGAGGAGGGGGCCTTTTGGTATGGCTACACCTTC
>TRBJ1-3|many|-|TRBV9
CASSVALSGNTIYF
TGTGCCAGCAGCGTAGCCCTCTCTGGAAACACCATATATTTT
>TRBJ2-7|many|-|TRBV20-1
CSAQLGDSYEQYF
TGCAGTGCCCAGCTCGGTGACTCCTACGAGCAGTACTTC
>TRBJ2-7|few|-|TRBV7-9
CASSLGLSPSYEQYF
TGTGCCAGCAGCTTGGGACTCTCGCCCTCCTACGAGCAGTACTTC
>TRBJ1-4|-|-|TRBV2
CASSEAGRMGKLFF
TGTGCCAGCAGTGAAGCTGGGCGAATGGGGAAACTGTTTTTT
>TRBJ2-4|many|-|TRBV28
CASAPGLNIQYF
TGTGCCAGCGCACCCGGGTTAAACATTCAGTACTTC
>TRBJ1-5|many|-|TRBV21-1
CASSTRGQPQHF
TGTGCCAGCAGCACTCGAGGCCAGCCCCAGCATTTT
>TRBJ2-1|few|-|TRBV7-9
CASGLAETYYNEQFF
TGTGCCAGCGGGTTAGCGGAAACCTATTACAATGAGCAGTTCTTC
>TRBJ2-7|few|-|TRBV4-2
CASSQDYSSSSYEQYF
TGTGCCAGCAGCCAAGATTACTCCAGTAGTTCCTACGAGCAGTACTTC